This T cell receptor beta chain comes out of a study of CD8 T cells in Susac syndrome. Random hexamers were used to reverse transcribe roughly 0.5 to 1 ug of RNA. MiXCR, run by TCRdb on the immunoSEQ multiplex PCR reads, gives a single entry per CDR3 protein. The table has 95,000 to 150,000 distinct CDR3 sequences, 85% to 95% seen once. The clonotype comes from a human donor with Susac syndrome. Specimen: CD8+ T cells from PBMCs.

Here the CDR3 reads CASSQDPGTGRGYTF. CDR3 nucleotide sequence: TGCGCCAGCAGCCAAGATCCGGGAACAGGGAGAGGCTACACCTTC. This chain connects TRBV4-1 to TRBJ1-2; tentatively, D is TRBD1 (6 bases). Trimming shortened V by 0 bases and J by 8 bases, and 16 bases separated the two germline ends. CDR1 is MGHRA and CDR2 is YSYEKL in the germline V gene. The CDR3 contains 15 residues.